This is a list of T cell receptor beta chains from one sample in a study of CD8 T cells in ankylosing spondylitis. TCRdb recomputed calls from the 5' RACE reads with MiXCR, one row per CDR3 protein. The sample yields under 250,000 distinct CDR3 sequences, 5.5% to 7.5% seen once. Sequencing was carried out using blood, either unsorted or a sorted T cell fraction (not recorded which). These TCRs come from a male donor with ankylosing spondylitis. The CDR3 runs from the conserved cysteine through the conserved F or W. Each record gives: J gene, CDR3 length, D gene, V gene, clone size, CDR3 DNA, CDR3 protein. D genes are given only for firm matches. Clone size is given for some rows only: seen once, a few or many times, or a class if the clone is expanded.

TRBJ2-7,12,NA,TRBV7-9,many,TGTGCCAGCAGCTGGCAGGGCTACGAGCAGTACTTC,CASSWQGYEQYF
TRBJ1-1,14,TRBD1,TRBV7-9,many,TGTGCCAGCAGCTTAGTCCAGGGGGCGACTGAAGCTTTCTTT,CASSLVQGATEAFF
TRBJ1-1,16,NA,TRBV7-9,many,TGTGCCAGCAGCTTATACAAATTGGGAACTGCTACTGAAGCTTTCTTT,CASSLYKLGTATEAFF
TRBJ2-2,12,NA,TRBV29-1,NA,TGCAGCGTTGATGGGGACACCGGGGAGCTGTTTTTT,CSVDGDTGELFF
TRBJ2-7,14,TRBD2,TRBV12-3/TRBV12-4,many,TGTGCCAGCACCCCGGGACTAGCGGTCTACGAGCAGTACTTC,CASTPGLAVYEQYF
TRBJ2-2,15,NA,TRBV4-1,many,TGCGCCAGCAGCCAAAGTGGGGCGAACACCGGGGAGCTGTTTTTT,CASSQSGANTGELFF
TRBJ1-5,13,NA,TRBV4-3,many,TGCGCCAGCAGCCAAGATTGGAATCAGCCCCAGCATTTT,CASSQDWNQPQHF
TRBJ2-5,14,NA,TRBV7-9,NA,TGTGCCAGCAGCCAAAGCCCGGGGCAAGAGACCCAGTACTTC,CASSQSPGQETQYF
TRBJ2-7,15,NA,TRBV7-6,NA,TGTGCCAGCAGCTTAGGGACTGCAAGCTCCTACGAGCAGTACTTC,CASSLGTASSYEQYF
TRBJ2-3,15,NA,TRBV6-1,many,TGTGCCAGCACCCAAATCCGGTTTGGCACAGATACGCAGTATTTT,CASTQIRFGTDTQYF
TRBJ1-5,15,NA,TRBV7-6,NA,TGTGCCAGCAGCCAAGGGTGGGGATCTTCCCAGCCCCAGCATTTT,CASSQGWGSSQPQHF
TRBJ2-5,15,TRBD1,TRBV9,few,TGTGCCAGCAGCGTCGGACAGGGGGCGGGTGAGACCCAGTACTTC,CASSVGQGAGETQYF
TRBJ1-4,15,NA,TRBV6-5,few,TGTGCCAGCAGTTACTCGGGGGTGGTGGGTGAAAAACTGTTTTTT,CASSYSGVVGEKLFF
TRBJ2-3,14,NA,TRBV28,many,TGTGCCAGCAGTACGGAGCGGTACACAGATACGCAGTATTTT,CASSTERYTDTQYF
TRBJ2-1,14,NA,TRBV24-1,few,TGTGCCACCAGTGATTGGGGACCTTACAATGAGCAGTTCTTC,CATSDWGPYNEQFF
TRBJ2-7,15,TRBD1,TRBV3-1,few,TGTGCCAGCAGCCAAATGGGACAGGGGGCCTACGAGCAGTACTTC,CASSQMGQGAYEQYF
TRBJ1-5,15,TRBD1,TRBV20-1,NA,TGCTGTGCTAGAGAGGGACAGAAAATCAATCAGCCCCAGCATTTT,CCAREGQKINQPQHF
TRBJ2-6,20,TRBD2,TRBV20-1,NA,TGCAGTGCTAGAGCCGGGTTAGCGGGAGTGTGGGGCTCTGGGGCCAACGTCCTGACTTTC,CSARAGLAGVWGSGANVLTF
TRBJ2-1,16,TRBD2,TRBV20-1,few,TGCAGTGCTAGAGAATACCAGCGGGATGTCTCTGATGAGCAGTTCTTC,CSAREYQRDVSDEQFF
TRBJ2-1,15,NA,TRBV7-9,few,TGTGCCAGCAGCTTAGTCGGGGCAACGATCAATGAGCAGTTCTTC,CASSLVGATINEQFF
TRBJ2-1,14,NA,TRBV2,NA,TGTGCCAGCCGTAAAGCCGTACGTTACAATGAGCAGTTCTTC,CASRKAVRYNEQFF
TRBJ2-3,16,NA,TRBV6-1,many,TGTGCCAGCAGTCAGCGGGACAGACTTTTCACAGATACGCAGTATTTT,CASSQRDRLFTDTQYF
TRBJ2-2,16,NA,TRBV6-5,NA,TGTGCCAGCAGTTACTCGAAGCGTCAGGGGAACGGGGAGCTGTTTTTT,CASSYSKRQGNGELFF
TRBJ1-2,12,NA,TRBV7-9,many,TGTGCCAGCAGGTCAGGAGAGAGGGGCTACACCTTC,CASRSGERGYTF
TRBJ1-6,16,TRBD1,TRBV20-1,many,TGCAGTGCTAGAGAACCGGGACAGGTGACGAATTCACCCCTCCACTTT,CSAREPGQVTNSPLHF
TRBJ1-2,13,NA,TRBV6-2/TRBV6-3,NA,TGTGCCAGCAGTTTGACAGCAGTCTATGGCTACACCTTC,CASSLTAVYGYTF
TRBJ1-2,15,NA,TRBV7-9,few,TGTGCCAGCAGCTTAAGTAGTGGGGAGAACTATGGCTACACCTTC,CASSLSSGENYGYTF
TRBJ2-7,14,TRBD2,TRBV2,few,TGTGCCAGCAGCTTAACTAGCGGGAGGGTCGAGCAGTACTTC,CASSLTSGRVEQYF
TRBJ2-7,14,NA,TRBV11-2,few,TGTGCCAGTGCAAAGGGACGGAGCTCCTACGAGCAGTACTTC,CASAKGRSSYEQYF
TRBJ2-7,16,NA,TRBV5-4,NA,TGTGCCAGCAGCTTAAGGGGAGTCGGACTTTCCTACGAGCAGTACTTC,CASSLRGVGLSYEQYF
TRBJ2-3,15,TRBD2,TRBV5-4,few,TGTGCCAGCAGCTTGCGGCGGGAGCACACAGATACGCAGTATTTT,CASSLRREHTDTQYF
TRBJ2-1,15,TRBD2,TRBV6-1,few,TGTGCCAGCAGTCCTCGGGAGGGGTCCTACAATGAGCAGTTCTTC,CASSPREGSYNEQFF
TRBJ2-4,15,NA,TRBV28,many,TGTGCCAGCAGTTTACAGAAGACACCCCAAAACTTTCAGTACTTC,CASSLQKTPQNFQYF
TRBJ2-5,14,NA,TRBV27,many,TGTGCCAGCAGTTTATCGGCCCTCGGGGAGACCCAGTACTTC,CASSLSALGETQYF
TRBJ1-1,12,NA,TRBV4-3,few,TGCGCCAGCAGCCAATTCTCAGGAGAAGCTTTCTTT,CASSQFSGEAFF
TRBJ1-1,15,NA,TRBV10-3,many,TGTGCCATCAGTGATCCCGACGTATTGAACACTGAAGCTTTCTTT,CAISDPDVLNTEAFF
TRBJ2-3,14,TRBD1,TRBV20-1,NA,TGCAGTGCTAGAGAGGACAGGACCACAGATACGCAGTATTTT,CSAREDRTTDTQYF
TRBJ2-7,14,TRBD2,TRBV4-3,many,TGCGCCAGCAGCCCAGGGACTAGTATCCACGAGCAGTACTTC,CASSPGTSIHEQYF
TRBJ2-7,15,NA,TRBV6-2/TRBV6-3,few,TGTGCCAGCAGTTACTCAGAAGGGACACACTACGAGCAGTACTTC,CASSYSEGTHYEQYF
TRBJ2-1,17,TRBD2,TRBV15,few,TGTGCCACCAGCAGAGATGTTGGTCGGGAGGTGGTGGGTGAGCAGTTCTTC,CATSRDVGREVVGEQFF
TRBJ2-5,12,NA,TRBV29-1,many,TGCAGCGTCGACTGGTCCCGGAAGACCCAGTACTTC,CSVDWSRKTQYF
TRBJ1-1,10,NA,TRBV29-1,many,TGCAGCGTTGAAGGGCAGGAGGCTTTCTTT,CSVEGQEAFF
TRBJ2-3,15,NA,TRBV5-6,few,TGTGCCAGCAGCACGAGTGGGATATGGGCAGATACGCAGTATTTT,CASSTSGIWADTQYF
TRBJ2-7,13,NA,TRBV12-3/TRBV12-4,many,TGTGCCAGCAGCCTCGGGCCCATAGGGGAGCAGTACTTC,CASSLGPIGEQYF
TRBJ2-1,14,NA,TRBV4-3,many,TGCGCCAGCAGAGTTGCCCTTGGGGCAGGAGTTCAGTTCTTC,CASRVALGAGVQFF
TRBJ1-2,14,NA,TRBV9,many,TGTGCCAGCAGCCCGACAGATTCTAACTATGGCTACACCTTC,CASSPTDSNYGYTF
TRBJ2-3,14,NA,TRBV7-3,few,TGTGCCAGCAGCTCCCCGGGGGACAAAGTTACGCAGTATTTT,CASSSPGDKVTQYF
TRBJ1-4,11,NA,TRBV7-9,many,TGTGCCAGCAGCTTAGGGTTGGGACTGTTTTTT,CASSLGLGLFF
TRBJ1-1,16,NA,TRBV18,many,TGTGCCAGCTCGCCTGGATCCGGAAGATCGAACACTGAAGCTTTCTTT,CASSPGSGRSNTEAFF
TRBJ2-5,17,TRBD1,TRBV6-1,many,TGTGCCAGCACCCACGCCGTAGGGGGCTACCGTGAAGAGACCCAGTACTTC,CASTHAVGGYREETQYF
TRBJ2-7,11,NA,TRBV27,many,TGTGCCAGCAGTCGGGGTTCCGAGCAGTACTTC,CASSRGSEQYF
TRBJ1-1,14,NA,TRBV24-1,many,TGTGCCACCAGTGATGGTACTCGCTACACTGAAGCTTTCTTT,CATSDGTRYTEAFF